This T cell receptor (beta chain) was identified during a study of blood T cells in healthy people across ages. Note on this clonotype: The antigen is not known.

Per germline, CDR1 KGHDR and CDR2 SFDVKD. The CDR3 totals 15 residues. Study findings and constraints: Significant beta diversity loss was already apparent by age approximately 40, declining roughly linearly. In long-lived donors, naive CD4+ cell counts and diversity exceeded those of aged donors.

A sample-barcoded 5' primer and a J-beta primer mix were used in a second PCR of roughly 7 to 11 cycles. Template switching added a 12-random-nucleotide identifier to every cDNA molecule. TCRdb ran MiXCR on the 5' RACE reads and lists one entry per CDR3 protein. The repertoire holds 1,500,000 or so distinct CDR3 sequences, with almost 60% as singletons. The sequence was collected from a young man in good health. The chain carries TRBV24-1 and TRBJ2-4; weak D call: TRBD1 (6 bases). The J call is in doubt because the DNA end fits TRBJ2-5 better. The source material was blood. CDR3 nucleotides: TGTGCCACCAGTGATAAAACAGGGATGGAAGAGACCCAGTACTTC. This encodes CATSDKTGMEETQYF.